This TCR beta chain was sequenced in a study of blood T cell repertoires in COVID-19. Germline-derived CDR1 and CDR2 are SGHNT and YYREEE (reference sequence). The CDR3 is 15 amino acids. Trimming took off 1 base at V and 4 bases at J, with 13 bases between the two ends. The table came from immunoSEQ multiplex PCR; TCRdb's copy has only in-frame clones and leaves some out. The data show roughly 50,000 clones, roughly 82% seen once. Sample: peripheral blood. This chain joins TRBV5-4 and TRBJ2-3; D may be TRBD1 (6 bases). The TCR comes from a man aged 35 to 55 with acute or convalescent COVID-19. The CDR3 sequence: CASSLSGVTADTQYF. The CDR3 DNA reads TGTGCCAGCAGCTTGTCAGGGGTTACCGCAGATACGCAGTATTTT.